This TCR beta chain came from a study of shared clonotypes between healthy human individuals. Overall study findings and caveats: Larger estimated richness was generally seen in naive subsets than in memory subsets. Sample collection involved blood only; tissue repertoires are likely different.

Naive CD8 cells, CD45RO-negative and positively selected for CCR7, excluded terminally differentiated effector memory CD45RA+ cells. Free of recent acute infections or vaccinations, the donors were healthy HIV-negative adults. V lost 6 bases, J lost 1 base, and 18 bases lay in between. Germline-derived CDR1 and CDR2 are MDHEN and SYDVKM. The CDR3 consists of 16 residues. To note about this clone: Its target is not known.

Genomic DNA of every subset was divided equally among multiple immunoSEQ plates. Sequenced by immunoSEQ multiplex PCR; TCRdb stores in-frame clones only, minus some. The sample contains over 2,000,000 clones, 85% to 95% of which appear only once. The specimen sequenced was naive CD8+ T cells from PBMCs. The chain carries TRBV28 and TRBJ1-1; the D gene is possibly TRBD1 (5 bases). This clonotype was obtained from a man aged 18 to 30 in good health. Some clones in this sample may be carry-over from other donors' samples. CDR3 residues: CASSSGFRERNTEAFF. The CDR3 DNA reads TGTGCCAGCAGCTCGGGATTCAGGGAGAGGAACACTGAAGCTTTCTTT.